These T cell receptor beta chains were read from a single sample in a study of a mutant IDH1 vaccine in newly diagnosed glioma. Which antigens these TCRs recognize remains unknown. Sequenced by immunoSEQ multiplex PCR; TCRdb stores in-frame clones only, minus some. The sample holds fewer than 70,000 clones, more than 85% seen once. Material: PBMCs, obtained from a glioma patient whose treatment included an IDH1 peptide vaccine. The receptors come from a man between 25 and 39 years old with glioma. Both conserved end residues are part of each CDR3. The D gene is left open where the match is weak. Rows may omit the clone size; those that give it use once, few, many or a size class.

v_gene	d_gene	j_gene	abundance	CDR3nt	CDR3aa
TRBV5-1	NA	TRBJ1-6	NA	TGCGCCAGCAGCTTGGAAAGGAGCCCGGAGAATTCACCCCTCCACTTT	CASSLERSPENSPLHF
TRBV7-9	NA	TRBJ1-1	once	TGTGCCAGCAGCCCTGAGGTGGGGACTGAAGCTTTCTTT	CASSPEVGTEAFF
TRBV18	NA	TRBJ1-3	few	TGTGCCAGCTCCCCACAGGACACCATATATTTT	CASSPQDTIYF
TRBV10-3	NA	TRBJ1-1	once	TGTGCCATCACCGAGGGAGGGGGTCGAGAAGCTTTCTTT	CAITEGGGREAFF
TRBV5-6	TRBD1	TRBJ2-2	NA	TGTGCCAGCAGCTCCACGCCGTGGCAGGGGGATATTGGCGGGGAGCTGTTTTTT	CASSSTPWQGDIGGELFF
TRBV29-1	TRBD2	TRBJ2-3	NA	TGCAGCGTAGTACTAGCGGGGGCAAGCACAGATACGCAGTATTTT	CSVVLAGASTDTQYF
TRBV30	NA	TRBJ1-5	NA	TGTGCCTGGAGTGGAAGGGCCGATCAGCCCCAGCATTTT	CAWSGRADQPQHF
TRBV2	NA	TRBJ2-6	NA	TGTGCCAGCATGCAGATCTCTGGGGCCAACGTCCTGACTTTC	CASMQISGANVLTF
TRBV28	NA	TRBJ1-2	NA	TGTGCCAGTGAGACCTCTGGGTTATTAATGTGGGGTCTGATGAGTGGCTACACCTTC	CASETSGLLMWGLMSGYTF
TRBV27	NA	TRBJ2-5	NA	TGTGCCAGCAGTCCCGCCGGCAGGGGAGCGACCCAGTACTTC	CASSPAGRGATQYF